Presented here are 14 T cell receptor beta chains from one specimen sequenced in a study of shared clonotypes between healthy human individuals. The repertoire was sequenced with immunoSEQ multiplex PCR; TCRdb's copy has only in-frame clones and lacks some. The table shows more than 2,000,000 clones, with approximately 95% occurring only once. The sample comprised naive CD4+ T cells from PBMCs. Described subset: CD45RA+ positively selected. The receptors originated from a man between 18 and 35 years old in good health. Some clones in this sample may be carry-over from other donors' samples.

The chain couples TRBV30 to TRBJ2-1; no definite D call. V lost 3 bases, J lost 10 bases, and 13 bases lay in between. Germline values: CDR1 GTSNPN, CDR2 SVGIG (reference sequence). The CDR3 extends over 12 amino acids. In DNA, the CDR3 is TGTGCCTGGAGGTTTTTGGCAGGCGAGCAGTTCTTC. Translation: CAWRFLAGEQFF.

The chain is built from TRBV6-5 and TRBJ2-7; perhaps TRBD1 as D (5 bases). The CDR3 contains 11 residues. Germline V gene sequence: CDR1 MNHEY, CDR2 SVGAGI. V shed 2 bases and J shed 12 bases, with 11 bases lying between them. CDR3 DNA sequence: TGTGCCAGCAGTTACGGGGCAGCGCCGTACTTC. Translation gives CASSYGAAPYF.

This sequence joins TRBV12-2 and TRBJ2-4; the DNA was not used to check the table's D call, TRBD1. TRBV12-2 is annotated as a pseudogene. The length of the CDR3 is 16 residues. CDR3 loop: CASRFRTGLAKNIQYF. As DNA, the CDR3 is TGTGCAAGTCGCTTTAGGACAGGGCTAGCCAAAAACATTCAGTACTTC.

V gene TRBV5-1 combines with J gene TRBJ1-2; D gene unclear. V was pared by 0 bases and J by 4 bases, with 4 bases between. The length of the CDR3 is 12 residues. Germline CDR1 reads SGHRS; CDR2 reads YFSETQ. CDR3 loop: CASSLDIYGYTF. In DNA, the CDR3 is TGCGCCAGCAGCTTGGACATCTATGGCTACACCTTC.

The chain recombines TRBV6-5 with TRBJ2-3, with D possibly TRBD2 on 6 matching bases. In germline, CDR1 is MNHEY, CDR2 SVGAGI. The CDR3 consists of 16 residues. The germline V and J ends were trimmed by 1 base and 0 bases, with 11 bases remaining between them. The CDR3 loop reads CASSYWFGTSTDTQYF. CDR3 DNA: TGTGCCAGCAGTTACTGGTTCGGGACTAGCACAGATACGCAGTATTTT.

In DNA form, the CDR3 reads TGCGCCAGCAGCTTGGTAGGCAGGGGCCACAATGAGCAGTTCTTC. Translation: CASSLVGRGHNEQFF. The chain combines TRBV5-1 with TRBJ2-1; possible D gene TRBD1, 6 bases. This CDR3 has 15 residues. CDR1 and CDR2 (germline): SGHRS, YFSETQ. V was shortened by 0 bases and J by 5 bases, with 12 bases between the two germline ends.

Note on this clone: The junction does not match germline at one end; this may be a read error. The rearrangement joins TRBV7-2 to TRBJ2-1, with D unclear. The CDR3 is made up of 12 amino acids. Germline V gene sequence: CDR1 SGHTA, CDR2 FQGNSA. The CDR3: CASSLPPNQQFF. The CDR3 coding sequence is TGTGCCAGCAGCTTACCCCCCAATCAGCAGTTCTTC.

V gene TRBV5-8 combines with J gene TRBJ1-5; D ambiguous. V was cut by 0 bases and J by 0 bases, with 10 bases left in between. There are 16 residues in the CDR3. From germline, CDR1 is SGHTS and CDR2 YDEGEE. The DNA of the CDR3 is TGTGCCAGCAGCTTGGCGGCGGGTTATAGCAATCAGCCCCAGCATTTT. This gives the protein CASSLAAGYSNQPQHF.

This clone occurred once. This sample also contains other DNA sequences that code for the same CDR3. The rearrangement links TRBV18 to TRBJ1-1; no definite D call. Germline V lookup: CDR1 KGHSH, CDR2 LQKENI. CDR3 size: 14 residues. The V end lost 3 bases, the J end lost 1 base, and 9 bases lay between the germline ends. CDR3 amino acids: CASSPREGNTEAFF. CDR3 coding DNA: TGTGCCAGCTCACCGAGGGAGGGGAACACTGAAGCTTTCTTT.

This clone was counted a few times. The sample contains more than one DNA sequence encoding this CDR3. The chain joins TRBV30 to TRBJ1-1, with no clear D. V lost 0 bases and J lost 1, with 6 bases in between. Per germline, CDR1 GTSNPN and CDR2 SVGIG (reference sequence). This CDR3 is built from 13 residues. The CDR3 spells CAWSVGANTEAFF. DNA for the CDR3: TGTGCCTGGAGTGTGGGAGCGAACACTGAAGCTTTCTTT.

Written as DNA, the CDR3 is TGTGCCAGCTCACCGCAGTATCAAGGGTCGGAACACACCTTC. Protein sequence: CASSPQYQGSEHTF. V is TRBV18 and J is TRBJ1-2; D is ambiguous. Looked up from germline, CDR1 is KGHSH and CDR2 is LQKENI. The CDR3 is made up of 14 amino acids. The ends were cut back, 3 bases at V and 12 bases at J, with 20 bases in the middle.

This clone was observed a single time. V usage is TRBV4-1 and J usage is TRBJ2-3; weak D call: TRBD1 (5 bases). Trimming took 1 base from V and 2 from J, leaving 13 bases between them. The CDR3 is made up of 16 amino acids. Germline CDR1 is MGHRA and CDR2 is YSYEKL. In DNA, the CDR3 is TGCGCCAGCAGCCAAGGGGGCCGTTCCCTCACAGATACGCAGTATTTT. This translates into CASSQGGRSLTDTQYF.

This sequence joins TRBV6-1 and TRBJ1-4; TRBD1 matches 12 bases. The CDR3 length is 14 residues. The V gene's germline CDR1 is MNHNS and CDR2 SASEGT. Trimming removed 6 bases from V and 7 bases from J; junction bases left unmatched: 3. CDR3 region: CASRRDRGREKLFF. In DNA, the CDR3 is TGTGCCAGCAGGCGGGACAGGGGGCGTGAAAAACTGTTTTTT.

The CDR3 bases are TGTGCCAGCAGCCCTCGAGGGACTAAGGGAGAGACCCAGTACTTC. Translation: CASSPRGTKGETQYF. This chain joins TRBV11-3 and TRBJ2-5, with 7 bases lining up with TRBD2. V shed 5 bases, J shed 4 bases, and the junction held 10 bases outside the gene matches. The CDR3 is 15 residues long. Looked up from germline, CDR1 is SGHNT and CDR2 is YENEEA.